Listed below are T cell receptor beta chains from one sample, sequenced in a study of regulatory and conventional T cells in RAG deficiency. Assay: immunoSEQ multiplex PCR; the TCRdb copy retains only in-frame clones and omits some. The table has around 12,000 clones, 90% to 95% seen once. These data were likewise used in another study, on regulatory T cells.

The source material was CD4+ effector T cells sorted from blood. Every receptor here comes from a human donor in good health. The CDR3 runs from the conserved cysteine through the conserved F or W. Each record gives: clone size, D gene, V gene, J gene, CDR3 protein, CDR3 DNA. D genes are given only for firm matches. Clone size is given for some rows only: seen once, a few or many times, or a class if the clone is expanded.

size: .
D: .
V: TRBV27
J: TRBJ1-3
CDR3: CASSLRWGSGNTIYF
DNA: TGTGCCAGCAGTTTAAGATGGGGCTCTGGAAACACCATATATTTT

size: .
D: .
V: TRBV7-2
J: TRBJ1-1
CDR3: CASPRGALNTEAFF
DNA: TGTGCCAGCCCCCGGGGGGCCCTGAACACTGAAGCTTTCTTT

size: .
D: .
V: TRBV19
J: TRBJ1-1
CDR3: CASSIERGVAEAFF
DNA: TGTGCCAGTAGTATCGAAAGGGGTGTCGCTGAAGCTTTCTTT

size: .
D: TRBD1
V: TRBV5-6
J: TRBJ1-1
CDR3: CASTRDRDTEAFF
DNA: TGTGCCAGCACCAGGGACAGGGACACTGAAGCTTTCTTT

size: .
D: TRBD1
V: TRBV19
J: TRBJ1-5
CDR3: CASSIPIQGGNQPQHF
DNA: TGTGCCAGTAGTATACCAATACAGGGGGGAAATCAGCCCCAGCATTTT

size: .
D: .
V: TRBV7-3
J: TRBJ1-2
CDR3: CASSAGRLNYGYTF
DNA: TGTGCCAGCAGCGCGGGACGGCTTAACTATGGCTACACCTTC

size: once
D: .
V: TRBV28
J: TRBJ1-5
CDR3: CASRPYLGVDPRATGQPQHF
DNA: TGTGCCAGCAGGCCGTACTTGGGGGTTGACCCTCGTGCGACGGGTCAGCCCCAGCATTTT

size: few
D: TRBD1
V: TRBV6-1
J: TRBJ1-5
CDR3: CASSEKGALSNQPQHF
DNA: TGTGCCAGCAGTGAAAAGGGGGCCCTTAGCAATCAGCCCCAGCATTTT

size: .
D: .
V: TRBV7-6
J: TRBJ2-3
CDR3: CASSFAGTTSTDTQYF
DNA: TGTGCCAGCAGCTTCGCGGGGACCACTAGCACAGATACGCAGTATTTT

size: .
D: TRBD1
V: TRBV19
J: TRBJ1-3
CDR3: CASSITGQGSGNTIYF
DNA: TGTGCCAGTAGTATTACGGGACAGGGGTCTGGAAACACCATATATTTT

size: .
D: .
V: TRBV9
J: TRBJ1-5
CDR3: CASSVRGEPYQPQHF
DNA: TGTGCCAGCAGCGTAAGGGGGGAGCCTTATCAGCCCCAGCATTTT

size: .
D: .
V: TRBV27
J: TRBJ2-7
CDR3: CASSFSNSYEQYF
DNA: TGTGCCAGCAGTTTTTCCAACTCCTACGAGCAGTACTTC

size: .
D: TRBD2
V: TRBV7-9
J: TRBJ2-1
CDR3: CASQGTSVDNEQFF
DNA: TGTGCCTCGCAAGGGACTAGCGTAGACAATGAGCAGTTCTTC

size: .
D: TRBD1
V: TRBV7-9
J: TRBJ2-7
CDR3: CASSLGGQGYEQYF
DNA: TGTGCCAGCAGCTTAGGGGGACAGGGCTACGAGCAGTACTTC

size: .
D: .
V: TRBV19
J: TRBJ1-1
CDR3: CASSIPPRGGMNTEAFF
DNA: TGTGCCAGTAGTATTCCCCCGCGCGGGGGGATGAACACTGAAGCTTTCTTT

size: .
D: .
V: TRBV6-1
J: TRBJ2-7
CDR3: CASSSRGPEDEQYF
DNA: TGTGCCAGCAGTTCCCGAGGCCCCGAGGACGAGCAGTACTTC

size: .
D: TRBD1
V: TRBV10-3
J: TRBJ2-7
CDR3: CAISDTGQGYSYEQYF
DNA: TGTGCCATCAGTGATACTGGACAGGGCTATTCCTACGAGCAGTACTTC

size: .
D: .
V: TRBV9
J: TRBJ2-2
CDR3: CASSVGTAATGELFF
DNA: TGTGCCAGCAGCGTAGGTACAGCCGCCACCGGGGAGCTGTTTTTT

size: .
D: TRBD1
V: TRBV7-9
J: TRBJ2-6
CDR3: CASSSGQGASGANVLTF
DNA: TGTGCCAGCAGCTCTGGACAGGGGGCATCTGGGGCCAACGTCCTGACTTTC

size: .
D: .
V: TRBV5-1
J: TRBJ1-4
CDR3: CASSLAGINEKLFF
DNA: TGCGCCAGCAGCTTGGCGGGCATTAATGAAAAACTGTTTTTT

size: .
D: .
V: TRBV5-6
J: TRBJ2-1
CDR3: CASSHSVASAGNEQFF
DNA: TGTGCCAGCAGCCACTCGGTGGCTAGCGCGGGCAATGAGCAGTTCTTC

size: .
D: .
V: TRBV5-1
J: TRBJ1-1
CDR3: CASSPSLRAEAFF
DNA: TGCGCCAGCAGCCCTTCCCTTCGCGCTGAAGCTTTCTTT

size: .
D: TRBD1
V: TRBV5-1
J: TRBJ1-1
CDR3: CASSSSDRMNTEAFF
DNA: TGCGCCAGCAGCTCCTCGGACAGGATGAACACTGAAGCTTTCTTT

size: .
D: .
V: TRBV9
J: TRBJ1-1
CDR3: CASSVGQGNTEAFF
DNA: TGTGCCAGCAGCGTAGGGCAGGGGAACACTGAAGCTTTCTTT

size: .
D: .
V: TRBV6-5
J: TRBJ2-1
CDR3: CASSSPAYNEQFF
DNA: TGTGCCAGCAGTTCTCCTGCCTACAATGAGCAGTTCTTC

size: .
D: .
V: TRBV18
J: TRBJ1-4
CDR3: CASSGSLNEKLFF
DNA: TGTGCCAGCTCCGGCTCGCTTAACGAAAAACTGTTTTTT

size: .
D: .
V: TRBV4-2
J: TRBJ1-2
CDR3: CASSDAGNYGYTF
DNA: TGTGCCAGCAGCGATGCAGGGAACTATGGCTACACCTTC

size: .
D: .
V: TRBV6-6
J: TRBJ2-7
CDR3: CASSYVDYEQYF
DNA: TGTGCCAGCAGTTACGTAGACTACGAGCAGTACTTC

size: .
D: TRBD2
V: TRBV19
J: TRBJ2-3
CDR3: CATTGGGALAGADTQYF
DNA: TGTGCCACCACAGGGGGGGGTGCACTAGCGGGAGCAGATACGCAGTATTTT

size: .
D: TRBD1
V: TRBV6-1
J: TRBJ1-5
CDR3: CASSAGTGYSNQPQHF
DNA: TGTGCCAGCAGTGCCGGGACAGGGTATAGCAATCAGCCCCAGCATTTT

size: .
D: TRBD1
V: TRBV7-9
J: TRBJ1-5
CDR3: CASSAGTGIDQPQHF
DNA: TGTGCCAGCAGCGCTGGGACAGGGATCGATCAGCCCCAGCATTTT